This TCR beta chain was identified during a study of PD-1 blockade in classical Hodgkin lymphoma. Whole-study findings and limits: Reports indicated that newly diagnosed patients had lower baseline TCR diversity than healthy donors did.

Time point denoted: cycle 4 day 1 (C4D1), after six to seven weeks of nivolumab. All the patients suffered relapse after autologous stem cell transplantation, and brentuximab vedotin exposure differed. Comment on this clone: Its antigen remains unknown.

The protocol was immunoSEQ multiplex PCR, while the TCRdb copy is restricted to in-frame clones and leaves out a portion. Among fewer than 100,000 clones listed, 85% to 95% were seen once. With V trimmed by 7 bases and J by 0 bases, 9 bases remained unmatched. There are 16 residues in the CDR3. From germline, CDR1 is SGHVS and CDR2 FQNEAQ. The chain is built from TRBV7-8 and TRBJ1-3; 7 bases are a match to TRBD1. The material was peripheral blood mononuclear cells (PBMCs), obtained before the fourth cycle of nivolumab. The source is a human donor with classical Hodgkin lymphoma. In nucleotides, the CDR3 is TGTGCCAGCAAGCGCGTTAACAGGGGCTCTGGAAACACCATATATTTT. Amino acid sequence: CASKRVNRGSGNTIYF. Combining the CDR3 with reference TRBV7-8 and TRBJ1-3 gives the whole variable domain GAGVSQSPRYKVAKRGQDVALRCDPISGHVSLFWYQQALGQGPEFLTYFQNEAQLDKSGLPSDRFFAERPEGSVSTLKIQRTQQEDSAVYLCASKRVNRGSGNTIYFGEGSWLTVV.